The T cell receptor beta chain under discussion was sequenced for a study of Tregs in tolerant kidney transplant recipients. The study, taken as a whole, reports: No direct test of biological reproducibility was done here. Few patients were studied, so findings need validation in larger groups.

This clone was picked up a small number of times. Its antigen is not known. An end of the junction does not agree with germline; a read error may underlie this. CD4+CD25+CD127- Tregs, CD4+CD25- non-Tregs, CD4 and CD8 cells were sorted. The data were produced by immunoSEQ multiplex PCR, yet TCRdb's version contains in-frame clones alone and is incomplete. The sample records about 59,000 clones, around 88% being singletons. This CDR3 is 15 amino acids long. Germline V CDR1 and CDR2: SGHTA, FQGTGA. The V and J genes are TRBV7-3 and TRBJ2-2; D unresolved. The sample consisted of CD4+ T cells from blood. The sequence was obtained from a human donor in good health. Here the CDR3 reads CASSITPSDTGELFF. Here the CDR3 DNA reads TGTGCCAGCAGCATAACCCCTTCGGACACCGGGGAGCTGTTTTTT.